This T cell receptor (beta chain) was identified during a study of cytomegalovirus exposure and HLA in healthy donors. PCR employed 60 Vbeta and 13 Jbeta primers. Produced via immunoSEQ multiplex PCR; TCRdb's table is partial and in-frame only. Here the sample spans around 150,000 clones, 82% being singletons. This CDR3 spans 18 amino acids. Per germline, CDR1 LNHDA and CDR2 SQIVND (reference sequence). Trimming shortened V by 5 bases and J by 3 bases, and 23 bases separated the two germline ends. The chain couples TRBV19 to TRBJ1-5, with D possibly TRBD1 on 6 matching bases. This sequence was found in a girl between 10 and 17 years old in good health and CMV-seropositive. The sequenced material came from PBMCs. In DNA, the CDR3 is TGTGCCAGTAGTGCGAGCCCCTGGGACACCAGATCCAATCAGCCCCAGCATTTT. Amino acids: CASSASPWDTRSNQPQHF. The full variable domain, with the rest looked up from reference TRBV19 and TRBJ1-5, is DGGITQSPKYLFRKEGQNVTLSCEQNLNHDAMYWYRQDPGQGLRLIYYSQIVNDFQKGDIAEGYSVSREKKESFPLTVTSAQKNPTAFYLCASSASPWDTRSNQPQHFGDGTRLSIL.